This T cell receptor (beta chain) came from a study of T cell changes during pregnancy in multiple sclerosis (dated by TCRdb to between 2017 and 2020). For context, the study as a whole: In women with multiple sclerosis, the researchers looked at how the T cell repertoire shifted as pregnancy progressed.

The CDR3, cysteine through phenylalanine, is 14 amino acids long. The retained sequence is limited to the CDR3, 42 bases, with the frame set at the first base. Clipping removes 7 bases from V and 0 bases from J, with 2 as the unmatched junction base count. Looking up the germline V gene yields CDR1 SGHDT and CDR2 YYEEEE. The library came from the immunoSEQ multiplex PCR assay. This is the immuneACCESS table as TCRdb keeps it, with only in-frame sequences that have V and J called. A part of the clones is gone; compared with another copy, unresolved V genes explain less than half, and the rest is unexplained. The sample records tens of thousands of clones, more than 70% of which are singletons. 7.6% of the sample is held by the ten biggest clonotypes. With respect to this clone: Its specific antigen is unknown. There are no base qualities to consult, and no much larger clone falls within one base.

Rearrangement joined TRBV5-6 to TRBJ2-1, with 9 junctional bases fitting TRBD2. Here the sequenced sample was CD8+ T cells from peripheral blood mononuclear cells, taken before pregnancy. This sequence was found in a female donor with multiple sclerosis, enrolled in a pregnancy study. This receptor carries the CDR3 CASLAGISYNEQFF. The bases read TGTGCCAGCCTAGCGGGAATCTCCTACAATGAGCAGTTCTTC. Supplemented by the reference TRBV5-6 and TRBJ2-1 proteins around the CDR3, the complete variable domain is DAGVTQSPTHLIKTRGQQVTLRCSPKSGHDTVSWYQQALGQGPQFIFQYYEEEERQRGNFPDRFSGHQFPNYSSELNVNALLLGDSALYLCASLAGISYNEQFFGPGTRLTVL.